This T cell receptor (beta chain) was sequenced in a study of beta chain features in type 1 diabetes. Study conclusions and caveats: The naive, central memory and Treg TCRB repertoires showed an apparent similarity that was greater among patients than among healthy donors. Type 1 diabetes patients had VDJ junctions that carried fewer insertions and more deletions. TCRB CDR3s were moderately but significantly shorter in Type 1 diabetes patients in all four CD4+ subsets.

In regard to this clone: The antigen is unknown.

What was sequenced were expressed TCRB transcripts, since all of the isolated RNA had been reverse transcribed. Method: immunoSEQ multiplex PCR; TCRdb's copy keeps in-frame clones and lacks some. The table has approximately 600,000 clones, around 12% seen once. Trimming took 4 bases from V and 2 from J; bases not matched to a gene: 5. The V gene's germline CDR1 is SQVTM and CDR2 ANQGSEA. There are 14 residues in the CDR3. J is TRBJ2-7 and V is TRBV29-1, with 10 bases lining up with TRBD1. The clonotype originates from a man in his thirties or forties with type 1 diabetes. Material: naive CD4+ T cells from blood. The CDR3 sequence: CSVAGQGVTYEQYF. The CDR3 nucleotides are TGCAGCGTTGCCGGACAGGGGGTGACCTACGAGCAGTACTTC.